Sequencing of this T cell receptor (beta chain) was carried out in a study of vaccination and CD4 T cells after COVID-19 (dated by TCRdb to 2022 to 2024). For context, the study as a whole: Every convalescent patient had a positive nasal swab PCR test for SARS-CoV-2, with mild disease in eight to ten patients and severe disease in one. In the convalescent cohort there were six males and four females, among whom were two Hispanic individuals, seven Caucasians, two Asians and one multiracial person. Two doses of either the Pfizer-BioNTech BNT162b2 vaccine (n=8) or the Moderna mRNA-1273 vaccine (n=2) were administered to participants. Post-COVID blood samples were collected from convalescent patients a median of around 100 days after diagnosis, with a range of about 35 to 161 days. Post-vaccine blood samples were collected a median of about 72 days after the second vaccine dose, ranging from roughly 12 to 250 days. The cultures were stimulated with overlapping spike peptide pools from SARS-CoV-2 and from the common cold coronaviruses HCoV-NL63, HCoV-OC43 and HCoV-229E. Control cultures received a CEFX viral epitope pool as the positive control, an HIV-1 Nef peptide pool as the negative control, or no peptide. In around 10 COVID-19 convalescent patients and 4 infection-naive healthy vaccine recipients, researchers compared the spike-specific CD4+ TCR repertoire from before mRNA vaccination with the repertoire from after. What the work shows at the level of the full study, not this receptor alone: The number of convalescent patients in the study was relatively small, and the study did not examine early timepoints following natural infection. Although the median number of SARS-CoV-2-reactive clonotypes went up from around 20 after infection to some 38 after vaccination, the increase was not significant. Nearly all vaccine-specific clones in convalescent patients (304 of 307) were mono-reactive for SARS-CoV-2 spike rather than cross-reactive with common cold coronaviruses. Among the post-vaccine SARS-CoV-2-reactive clones in convalescent patients, a median around 86% showed up only after vaccination, which suggests vaccine-specific priming.

There are a few counts of this clonotype. Its antigen is still unknown. Per-nucleotide qualities are absent, and no much larger clonotype sits a single base away. Libraries were built with PCR. DNA from cultured CD4+ T cells underwent TCR sequencing with the Oncomine TCR Beta short-read assay at the Johns Hopkins FTIC core. The QIAamp micro DNA kit was used to extract genomic DNA from the cultured CD4+ T cells. Oncomine TCR Beta libraries made from cultured CD4+ T cells were pooled using unique dual indexes and sequenced on an Illumina iSeq 100. The paper's data handling went like this. Non-productive sequences were removed, and CDR3s that did not start with C, did not end with F or W, or were shorter than 7 amino acids were discarded. The MANAFEST web application was used to identify antigen-specific clonotypes by comparing peptide-stimulated wells against reference wells and other culture wells. An FDR below 0.05, an odds ratio above 5, and a productive frequency above 0.1% in at least two of three replicate wells were required for clones to be considered positive. Clonotypes that were significantly expanded in both SARS-CoV-2 spike wells and at least one common cold coronavirus spike condition were defined as cross-reactive. CDR3 homology was assessed with Levenshtein distances (stringdist) and unrooted phylogenetic trees (ape) in R version 3.6.1. TCRdb itself trimmed the public reads at Q25 with fastp, ran MiXCR and retained productive beta chains. Identical CDR3 protein sequences are pooled into one entry, listed with their most common genes and DNA. TCRdb, rather than the study authors, made the V and J calls. The sample has about 10,000 distinct CDR3 sequences on record, approximately 59% of them singletons. The ten largest clones take up around 16% of the sample.

This sample's treatment or condition label indicates: roughly 11-day PBMC culture with coronavirus spike peptide pools or control peptides (ViraFEST assay). To expand antigen-specific T cells with peptide pools and then pick out the expanded clonotypes through TCR sequencing, the study relied on the ViraFEST assay. The positive SARS-CoV-2 PCR tests of the convalescent patients were dated from March to December 2020, before the Alpha, Beta and Delta variants emerged in the United States. Each well held 2.2 million or so PBMCs cultured in IMDM containing approximately 5% human AB serum and approximately 9.8 IU/ml IL-2, with roughly 10 ug/ml peptide pools added. On days 3 and 7, half of the culture medium was replaced with fresh IL-2-containing medium. After 10 days of culture, CD4+ T cells were isolated by negative selection using the EasySep CD4+ T cell isolation kit. PBMCs were separated from whole blood using Ficoll-Paque Plus gradient centrifugation and then either used fresh or cryopreserved at -140C. Triplicate wells were generally used for each culture condition.

Sequencing was done on a sample of CD4+ T cells from blood, cultured in vitro. This clonotype was sampled from a human donor who had recovered from COVID-19.

CDR3 region: CASSLSAGYNTEAFF. The nucleotide sequence is given as TGTGCCAGCAGTTTAAGTGCGGGGTATAACACTGAAGCTTTCTTT. The chain is assembled from TRBV27 and TRBJ1-1; a confident D gene designation cannot be given. V drops 2 bases and J drops 2 bases, leaving 12 bases in between. The germline V gene encodes CDR1 MNHEY and CDR2 SMNVEV (reference sequence). The CDR3 covers 15 residues, taking in both the cysteine and the phenylalanine. Here the CDR3 DNA is all that survives: 45 bases in frame from base 1.